One and the same sample provided the 18 T cell receptor beta chains below, sequenced in a study of beta chain features in type 1 diabetes. Study outcomes and limitations: Among patients with Type 1 diabetes, TCRB CDR3s were moderately but significantly shorter in every one of the four CD4+ subsets.

The antigens of these receptors remain unknown. Every isolated RNA sample was fully reverse transcribed, so sequencing captured expressed TCRB transcripts. Generated by immunoSEQ multiplex PCR, the TCRdb table keeps only in-frame clones and is missing some. The sample shows some 350,000 clones, over 9% of them seen only once. What was sequenced was central memory CD4+ T cells from blood. The receptors stem from a man aged 25 to 40 with type 1 diabetes.

The rearrangement joins TRBV5-6 to TRBJ2-3; D might be TRBD1 or TRBD2, each matching 5 bases. CDR3 length equals 13 residues. Trimming cost V 4 bases and J 2 bases, with 8 bases left between them. The germline CDR1 and CDR2 sequences are SGHDT and YYEEEE. The CDR3 region has the DNA TGTGCCAGCAGCGGGGGACCCACAGATACGCAGTATTTT. Translating gives CASSGGPTDTQYF.

The chain joins TRBV27 to TRBJ2-2; 10 positions match TRBD2. With 7 bases clipped from V and 4 bases from J, the junction kept 12 bases outside the gene matches. The CDR3 has 17 amino acids. The germline V gene has CDR1 MNHEY and CDR2 SMNVEV (reference sequence). The DNA of the CDR3 is TGTGCCAGCACCCTACAAGCTAGCGGGAGTTTCACCGGGGAGCTGTTTTTT. This gives the protein CASTLQASGSFTGELFF.

The table lists this clone with a few counts. This rearrangement joins TRBV5-1 to TRBJ1-1; unclear D gene. Trimming removed 7 bases from V and 3 bases from J, with 16 bases in between. CDR3 length: 14 residues. The germline gives CDR1 SGHRS, CDR2 YFSETQ. The CDR3: CASRTNWEDTEAFF. The CDR3 nucleotides read TGCGCCAGCCGCACCAACTGGGAGGACACTGAAGCTTTCTTT.

This clone was recorded many times. This chain joins TRBV23-1 and TRBJ2-7; the D gene could be TRBD1 or TRBD2 (5 bases each). TRBV23-1 is an open reading frame, and its role is uncertain. V lost 0 bases to trimming and J lost 1 base, with 13 bases between them. The CDR3 extends over 16 amino acids. CDR3: CASSQSVGTESYEQYF. CDR3 nucleotide sequence: TGCGCCAGCAGTCAATCGGTGGGGACCGAATCCTACGAGCAGTACTTC.

This clone appeared a few times. V is TRBV5-4 and J is TRBJ2-7; D is unclear. This CDR3 is 13 amino acids long. Trimming removed 1 base from V and 5 bases from J, with 10 bases in between. Germline V CDR1 and CDR2: SGHNT, YYREEE (reference sequence). Here the CDR3 DNA reads TGTGCCAGCAGCTTGAGCTGGAGTGACGAGCAGTACTTC. It is translated as CASSLSWSDEQYF.

This rearrangement joins TRBV20-1 to TRBJ2-1; no firm D call. The germline V gene has CDR1 DFQATT and CDR2 SNEGSKA (reference sequence). The CDR3 consists of 10 residues. As DNA, the CDR3 is TGCAGCTCCTTGGGCAATGAGCAGTTCTTC. This codes for CSSLGNEQFF.

The chain combines TRBV7-9 with TRBJ2-1, with 9 bases that match TRBD2. V trimming: 10 bases; J trimming: 2 bases; junction bases outside the gene matches: 21. Germline V gene sequence: CDR1 SEHNR, CDR2 FQNEAQ (reference sequence). The CDR3 sequence is 19 residues long. The CDR3: CAIPRTEGSGSHTYNEQFF. DNA of the CDR3: TGTGCCATCCCTAGAACCGAAGGTAGCGGGAGCCATACCTACAATGAGCAGTTCTTC.

This clone was observed a few times. The V and J genes are TRBV25-1 and TRBJ2-6; 8 positions match TRBD1. V dropped 7 bases and J dropped 2; count of bases not matched to a gene: 4. The CDR3 runs 15 residues. Per the germline V gene, CDR1 is MGHDK and CDR2 is SYGVNS. DNA for the CDR3: TGTGCCAGCAACGGACAGGGCCCTGGGGCCAACGTCCTGACTTTC. Its translation is CASNGQGPGANVLTF.

This clone was picked up many times. This chain links TRBV5-1 with TRBJ1-1; 9 nucleotides line up with TRBD1. Trimming at V came to 3 bases and at J to 4 bases, leaving 7 bases not matched to a gene. Looked up from germline, CDR1 is SGHRS and CDR2 is YFSETQ. CDR3 length: 15 amino acids. In DNA form, the CDR3 reads TGCGCCAGCAGCTCTCAAGAGACAGGGGGCACTGAAGCTTTCTTT. This codes for CASSSQETGGTEAFF.

This chain uses TRBV27 with TRBJ1-1; TRBD1 aligns across 10 bases. Looked up from germline, CDR1 is MNHEY and CDR2 is SMNVEV (reference sequence). V lost 5 bases to trimming and J lost 4 bases; unmatched junction nucleotides: 10. This CDR3 contains 16 residues. The CDR3 nucleotides read TGTGCCAGCAGTCGAGCCGGGACAGGGGAGGGCACTGAAGCTTTCTTT. Encoded protein: CASSRAGTGEGTEAFF.

This clone was detected only a few times. The V gene is TRBV7-3, the J gene TRBJ2-6, with D uncertain. Per germline, CDR1 SGHTA and CDR2 FQGTGA. The CDR3 runs 16 residues. V lost 5 bases and J 2 bases, leaving 13 bases between the germline ends. The CDR3 DNA reads as TGTGCCAGCAGCCCCCCAGCAGGAGCTGGGGCCAACGTCCTGACTTTC. This encodes CASSPPAGAGANVLTF.

This clone was found a few times. The V call is TRBV5-1, the J call TRBJ2-7; tentatively, D is TRBD1 (5 bases). This CDR3 contains 14 residues. Trimming took 2 bases from V and 6 from J, leaving 15 bases between them. Germline lookup yields CDR1 SGHRS and CDR2 YFSETQ. DNA for the CDR3: TGCGCCAGCAGCTTCCTGGGGCAGCTCTCCGAGCAGTACTTC. It translates to CASSFLGQLSEQYF. The full variable domain, its missing parts supplied by reference TRBV5-1 and TRBJ2-7, is KAGVTQTPRYLIKTRGQQVTLSCSPISGHRSVSWYQQTPGQGLQFLFEYFSETQRNKGNFPGRFSGRQFSNSRSEMNVSTLELGDSALYLCASSFLGQLSEQYFGPGTRLTVT.

This sequence joins TRBV4-3 and TRBJ2-2; D not certain. The CDR3 has 16 residues. Germline V lookup: CDR1 LGHNA, CDR2 YSLEER. Trimming shortened V by 4 bases and J by 5 bases, and 17 bases separated the two germline ends. CDR3 loop: CASSPDRAARTGELFF. The DNA of the CDR3 is TGCGCCAGCAGCCCAGACCGGGCAGCCAGAACCGGGGAGCTGTTTTTT.

With respect to this clone: Within the sample, other DNA sequences also encode this same CDR3. CDR3 DNA: TGCGCCAGCAGCTTGGACCTAGGCGAGCAGTACTTC. This sequence encodes CASSLDLGEQYF. V gene TRBV5-1 combines with J gene TRBJ2-7, with D unclear. Germline assignment: CDR1 SGHRS and CDR2 YFSETQ. Trimming removed 0 bases at V and 6 bases at J, with 7 bases between. The CDR3 has 12 residues.

V is TRBV7-9 and J is TRBJ2-3; 9 bases are shared with TRBD2. The V gene's germline CDR1 is SEHNR and CDR2 FQNEAQ (reference sequence). V lost 5 bases and J lost 6; bases outside the gene matches: 9. CDR3 length: 15 residues. The CDR3 region has the DNA TGTGCCAGCAGCGCGGGACTAGCAGATTCGGATACGCAGTATTTT. Encoded protein: CASSAGLADSDTQYF.

Many counts were recorded for this clone. The chain uses TRBV7-9 and TRBJ2-2; D not resolved. The CDR3 loop spans 12 amino acids. V was trimmed by 1 base and J by 9 bases, leaving 6 bases between them. Germline V gene data show CDR1 as SEHNR and CDR2 as FQNEAQ (reference sequence). The CDR3 region is CASSLEERELFF. DNA for the CDR3: TGTGCCAGCAGCTTAGAAGAGCGGGAGCTGTTTTTT.

A few counts support this clone. This rearrangement joins TRBV7-2 to TRBJ1-6; D uncertain. The CDR3 spans 13 residues. V dropped 6 bases and J dropped 8 bases, with 11 bases sitting between them. The germline V gene encodes CDR1 SGHTA and CDR2 FQGNSA. CDR3 in DNA: TGTGCCAGCAGGAGGGTTGCCGATTCACCCCTCCACTTT. Protein sequence: CASRRVADSPLHF.

This clone turned up a few times. The chain carries TRBV7-2 and TRBJ1-2; 8 bases map to TRBD1. Germline assignment: CDR1 SGHTA and CDR2 FQGNSA. J lost 8 bases, V lost 4 bases, and 12 bases had no gene match. The length of the CDR3 is 15 residues. CDR3 amino acids: CASSSHGGQGPGYTF. CDR3 sequence (DNA): TGTGCCAGCAGCTCCCACGGAGGACAGGGACCAGGCTACACCTTC. The whole variable domain, remainder taken from reference TRBV7-2 and TRBJ1-2, is GAGVSQSPSNKVTEKGKDVELRCDPISGHTALYWYRQSLGQGLEFLIYFQGNSAPDKSGLPSDRFSAERTGGSVSTLTIQRTQQEDSAVYLCASSSHGGQGPGYTFGSGTRLTVV.